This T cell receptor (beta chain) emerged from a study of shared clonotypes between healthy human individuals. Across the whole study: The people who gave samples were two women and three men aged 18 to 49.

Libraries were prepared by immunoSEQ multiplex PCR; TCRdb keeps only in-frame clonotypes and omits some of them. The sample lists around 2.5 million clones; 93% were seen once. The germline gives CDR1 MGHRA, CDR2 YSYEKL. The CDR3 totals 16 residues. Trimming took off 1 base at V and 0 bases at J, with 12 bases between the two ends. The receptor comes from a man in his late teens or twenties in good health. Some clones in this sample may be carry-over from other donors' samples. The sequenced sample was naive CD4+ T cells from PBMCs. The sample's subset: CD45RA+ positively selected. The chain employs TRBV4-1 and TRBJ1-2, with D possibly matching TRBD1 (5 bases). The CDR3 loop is CASSQGTTVANYGYTF. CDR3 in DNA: TGCGCCAGCAGCCAAGGGACAACAGTAGCTAACTATGGCTACACCTTC.